This TCR beta chain was profiled in a study of blood T cells in healthy people across ages. The second PCR ran roughly 6 to 11 cycles with a sample-barcoded 5' primer and J-beta primers. From the 5' RACE reads, TCRdb called clonotypes with MiXCR, one entry per CDR3 protein. The sample holds fewer than 900,000 distinct CDR3 sequences, 35% to 40% seen once. In germline, CDR1 is DFQATT, CDR2 SNEGSKA (reference sequence). This CDR3 is 17 amino acids long. Details on this clonotype: One junction end disagrees with the germline gene, perhaps due to a read error.

Material: blood. This sequence was found in a man younger than 30 in good health. V and J are TRBV20-1 and TRBJ1-5; possibly TRBD1 for D (5 bases). CDR3 bases: TGCGGTGCTAGAGATGTTGACAGACGTGGTGGCAATCAGCCCCAGCATTTT. This encodes CGARDVDRRGGNQPQHF.